Shown below are 2 T cell receptor beta chains from a single sample sequenced in a study of T cell changes during pregnancy in multiple sclerosis. Repertoires were generated with immunoSEQ multiplex PCR, while TCRdb's copy carries only in-frame clones and drops some. This sample carries 25,000 to 30,000 clones, approximately 89% of them seen once, and the ten largest clones take 0.8%. This material consisted of CD4+ T cells from peripheral blood mononuclear cells, taken in the second trimester of pregnancy. The receptors were sampled from a female donor with multiple sclerosis, enrolled in a pregnancy study.

The V call is TRBV7-3, the J call TRBJ1-2; D call uncertain. There are 14 residues in the CDR3. Looked up from germline, CDR1 is SGHTA and CDR2 is FQGTGA. Deletions cut 5 bases from V and 10 bases from J, with 20 bases between. The CDR3 DNA follows: TGTGCCAGCAGCGCTGGATCTAACTATGGCTCCTACACCTTC. Protein sequence: CASSAGSNYGSYTF.

This rearrangement joins TRBV11-2 to TRBJ1-2; 11 bases are shared with TRBD1. The CDR3 covers 15 residues. J lost 8 bases, V lost 2 bases, and 7 bases had no gene match. The germline CDR1 and CDR2 sequences are SGHAT and FQNNGV. CDR3 in amino acids: CASSLRRTGGLGYTF. As DNA, the CDR3 is TGTGCCAGCAGCTTAAGGAGGACAGGGGGCCTCGGCTACACCTTC.